The 18 T cell receptor beta chains below were found in one sample sequenced in a study of graft-versus-host responses after intestinal transplantation. Their antigens are not known. Assay used: immunoSEQ multiplex PCR; TCRdb lists only in-frame clones, some missing. Among around 71,000 clones listed, approximately 96% were seen once. The input for sequencing was unstimulated CD8+ T cells sorted from spleen or lymph node cells, taken before intestinal transplant. These receptors all stem from a human donor who received an intestinal transplant.

The chain has TRBV7-3 and TRBJ2-6, with unresolved D. CDR1 SGHTA and CDR2 FQGTGA come from the germline V gene. This CDR3 contains 19 residues. V was clipped by 6 bases and J by 1 base, with 22 bases between them. The CDR3 bases are TGTGCCAGCAGTCCTATCCCGACCTACGTGTCTTCTGGGGCCAACGTCCTGACTTTC. This gives the protein CASSPIPTYVSSGANVLTF.

This chain connects TRBV7-6 to TRBJ2-5; 12 nucleotides match TRBD2. Germline CDR1 reads SGHVS; CDR2 reads FNYEAQ. The CDR3 sequence is 17 residues long. J lost 4 bases, V lost 4 bases, and 10 bases had no gene match. CDR3 amino acids: CASSSGLAGPRRETQYF. The CDR3 DNA is TGTGCCAGCAGCTCCGGACTAGCGGGACCCCGCCGAGAGACCCAGTACTTC.

The V and J genes are TRBV5-5 and TRBJ2-1, with no clear D. The CDR3 contains 17 residues. Trimming shortened V by 2 bases and J by 4 bases, and 19 bases separated the two germline ends. The V gene's germline CDR1 is SGHKS and CDR2 YYEKEE (reference sequence). The CDR3 DNA reads TGTGCCAGCAGCTTACGGGTGGTCAGGAGCTGGTACAATGAGCAGTTCTTC. Its translation is CASSLRVVRSWYNEQFF.

This chain links TRBV7-2 with TRBJ2-1, with TRBD2 matching over 12 bases. V lost 3 bases, J lost 5 bases, and 8 bases stayed unmatched. The CDR3 length is 17 residues. Germline-derived CDR1 and CDR2 are SGHTA and FQGNSA. Here the CDR3 reads CASSLRTSGNFDNEQFF. CDR3 in DNA: TGTGCCAGCAGCTTGAGGACTAGCGGGAATTTCGACAATGAGCAGTTCTTC.

The J gene is TRBJ2-5, the V gene TRBV5-4; D remains unclear. Trimming cost V 7 bases and J 1 base, with 20 bases left between them. The CDR3 contains 16 residues. CDR1 is SGHNT, CDR2 YYREEE, per germline (reference sequence). CDR3 DNA sequence: TGTGCCAGCTCTGTATGGGCGGCGTACAGCCAAGAGACCCAGTACTTC. Its translation: CASSVWAAYSQETQYF.

The CDR3 bases are TGTGCCAGCAGCGCTAACTACGAGCAGTACTTC. This codes for CASSANYEQYF. The chain carries TRBV13 and TRBJ2-7, with D hard to call. Germline CDR1 is PRHDT and CDR2 is FYEKMQ (reference sequence). CDR3 length: 11 amino acids. Trimming removed 5 bases from V and 3 bases from J, with 5 bases in between.

The chain is built from TRBV5-6 and TRBJ2-1; D is undetermined. Germline V gene sequence: CDR1 SGHDT, CDR2 YYEEEE. V lost 1 base, J lost 0 bases, and 11 bases lay in between. This CDR3 is built from 16 residues. In DNA, the CDR3 is TGTGCCAGCAGCTTGTTTCCAGTGACCTCCTACAATGAGCAGTTCTTC. It is translated as CASSLFPVTSYNEQFF.

The chain combines TRBV6-5 with TRBJ1-1; 7 bases align to TRBD1. The CDR3 extends over 15 amino acids. The junction had 6 bases not matched to a gene; V was cut back by 0 bases and J by 5 bases. The V gene's germline CDR1 is MNHEY and CDR2 SVGAGI. Written as DNA, the CDR3 is TGTGCCAGCAGTTACTCAGAGGGGGCGCGGACTGAAGCTTTCTTT. Translating gives CASSYSEGARTEAFF.

The chain is built from TRBV27 and TRBJ2-3; TRBD2 matches at 9 bases. The CDR3 has 15 residues. Per the germline V gene, CDR1 is MNHEY and CDR2 is SMNVEV (reference sequence). V trimming: 5 bases; J trimming: 3 bases; junction bases outside the gene matches: 6. The CDR3 DNA sequence: TGTGCCAGCAGTGCGTCTAGCGGGGTTACAGATACGCAGTATTTT. Translated, it gives CASSASSGVTDTQYF.

The chain employs TRBV7-6 and TRBJ1-2; D ambiguous. The CDR3 totals 15 residues. Trimming stripped 0 bases from V and 4 bases from J, with 12 bases between. Germline CDR1 is SGHVS and CDR2 is FNYEAQ. For the CDR3, the DNA is TGTGCCAGCAGCTTAGCCCCGGGAATCGGCTATGGCTACACCTTC. This translates into CASSLAPGIGYGYTF. Together with reference TRBV7-6 and TRBJ1-2, the CDR3 gives the full variable domain: GAGVSQSPRYKVTKRGQDVALRCDPISGHVSLYWYRQALGQGPEFLTYFNYEAQQDKSGLPNDRFSAERPEGSISTLTIQRTEQRDSAMYRCASSLAPGIGYGYTFGSGTRLTVV.

CDR3 bases: TGTGCCAGCAGTTTCCGGGGCAATCAGCCCCAGCATTTT. Translation: CASSFRGNQPQHF. The chain combines TRBV27 with TRBJ1-5; D remains unclear. The germline CDR1 and CDR2 sequences are MNHEY and SMNVEV (reference sequence). This CDR3 contains 13 residues. Between the trimmed V and J ends, which lost 3 bases and 2 bases, there was a span of 5 bases.

The genes are TRBV7-9 and TRBJ2-5; D is perhaps TRBD1 (5 bases). This CDR3 is 13 amino acids long. CDR1 is SEHNR and CDR2 is FQNEAQ in the germline V gene (reference sequence). Deletions cut 5 bases from V and 3 bases from J, with 10 bases between. This CDR3 reads CASSATDKETQYF. In DNA, the CDR3 is TGTGCCAGCAGCGCGACAGATAAAGAGACCCAGTACTTC.

The CDR3 region is CSVEFAEETIYF. The CDR3 DNA sequence: TGCAGCGTTGAATTTGCCGAGGAGACCATATATTTT. V is TRBV29-1 and J is TRBJ1-3; D is uncertain. V was shortened by 2 bases and J by 10 bases, with 12 bases between the two germline ends. This CDR3 comprises 12 residues. CDR1 and CDR2 from the germline V gene are SQVTM and ANQGSEA.

The chain combines TRBV11-2 with TRBJ2-5, with D perhaps given as TRBD1 or TRBD2 (5 bases each). This CDR3 contains 15 residues. Trimming cost V 5 bases and J 4 bases, with 17 bases left between them. CDR1 SGHAT and CDR2 FQNNGV come from the germline V gene. The CDR3 is CASSEGFFPRETQYF. DNA for the CDR3: TGTGCCAGCAGCGAGGGGTTCTTCCCCCGAGAGACCCAGTACTTC. Based on the CDR3 plus reference TRBV11-2 and TRBJ2-5, the full variable domain is EAGVAQSPRYKIIEKRQSVAFWCNPISGHATLYWYQQILGQGPKLLIQFQNNGVVDDSQLPKDRFSAERLKGVDSTLKIQPAKLEDSAVYLCASSEGFFPRETQYFGPGTRLLVL.

The V call is TRBV11-2, the J call TRBJ1-6; D gene ambiguous. The length of the CDR3 is 20 residues. Germline assignment: CDR1 SGHAT and CDR2 FQNNGV. V was cut by 0 bases and J by 0 bases, with 18 bases left in between. The CDR3 here is CASSLDRRGIEGSYNSPLHF. Written as DNA, the CDR3 is TGTGCCAGCAGCTTAGATCGACGGGGAATAGAAGGCTCCTATAATTCACCCCTCCACTTT.

This clone was counted once. V gene TRBV30 combines with J gene TRBJ2-3, with D perhaps matching TRBD1 or TRBD2 (5 bases each). Germline V lookup: CDR1 GTSNPN, CDR2 SVGIG (reference sequence). CDR3 length: 15 amino acids. Between the trimmed V and J ends, which lost 0 bases and 1 base, there was a span of 11 bases. The DNA for the CDR3 is TGTGCCTGGAGTGTCGCTAGCAGGGGCACAGATACGCAGTATTTT. It translates to CAWSVASRGTDTQYF. Supplemented by reference TRBV30 and TRBJ2-3, the full variable domain reads SQTIHQWPATLVQPVGSPLSLECTVEGTSNPNLYWYRQAAGRGLQLLFYSVGIGQISSEVPQNLSASRPQDRQFILSSKKLLLSDSGFYLCAWSVASRGTDTQYFGPGTRLTVL.

This sequence joins TRBV7-2 and TRBJ2-7, with a tentative D call TRBD1 (5 bases). There are 14 residues in the CDR3. The V and J ends lost 3 bases and 2 bases respectively, with 11 bases between them. CDR1 SGHTA and CDR2 FQGNSA come from the germline V gene. CDR3 sequence: CASSFGTGAYEQYF. For the CDR3, the DNA is TGTGCCAGCAGCTTTGGAACAGGAGCCTACGAGCAGTACTTC.

The chain recombines TRBV4-1 with TRBJ1-2; D is ambiguous. Between the trimmed V and J ends, which lost 0 bases and 3 bases, there was a span of 5 bases. The germline CDR1 and CDR2 sequences are MGHRA and YSYEKL. The CDR3 is made up of 13 amino acids. As DNA, the CDR3 is TGCGCCAGCAGCCAAGATCGAGACTATGGCTACACCTTC. It specifies CASSQDRDYGYTF.